This is a list of T cell receptor beta chains from one sample in a study of blood T cell repertoires in COVID-19. TCRdb's table, derived via immunoSEQ multiplex PCR, lists solely in-frame clones and lacks some. The data contain hundreds of thousands of clones, roughly 90% of them singletons. Specimen: peripheral blood. Every receptor here comes from a woman in her twenties or thirties with active or convalescent COVID-19. Each CDR3 is given without its conserved first and last residue. Size is omitted from some rows. Given values are once, few, many or a class for expanded clones.

j_gene | abundance | v_gene | CDR3aa
TRBJ2-7 | . | TRBV5-4 | ASSSASGGSNYEQY
TRBJ1-1 | . | TRBV2 | ASRPGHNTEAF
TRBJ1-2 | . | TRBV11-2 | ASSLGGDYGYT
TRBJ1-3 | . | TRBV2 | ASSVAGGNTIY
TRBJ1-1 | . | TRBV3-1/TRBV3-2 | ASSQRQGNTEAF
TRBJ2-2 | . | TRBV29-1 | SAREGITGELF
TRBJ2-1 | . | TRBV5-1 | ASSSGGSYNEQF
TRBJ1-1 | few | TRBV11-2 | ASSLRAGLVVGTEAF
TRBJ1-1 | . | TRBV29-1 | SVEDRGGTEAF
TRBJ2-2 | . | TRBV7-2 | ASSLDSGSTRELF
TRBJ1-5 | . | TRBV10-3 | AISDGQGNQPQH
TRBJ2-7 | . | TRBV18 | ASSPPPGQGASYEQY
TRBJ1-3 | . | TRBV27 | ASSLPYRDRHSGNTIY
TRBJ1-6 | . | TRBV23-1 | ASSHVRGYNSPLH
TRBJ1-1 | . | TRBV5-1 | ASSMGSGFTEAF
TRBJ2-3 | . | TRBV5-1 | ASSLVAGGTGTDTQY
TRBJ1-6 | . | TRBV5-6 | ASSWRRGLDTSPLH
TRBJ2-6 | once | TRBV3-1/TRBV3-2 | ASSQAGLSGANVLT
TRBJ2-7 | few | TRBV5-1 | ASSPFPDRDYEQY
TRBJ1-5 | . | TRBV7-9 | ASTGPQPQH
TRBJ1-1 | . | TRBV5-1 | ASSLGDSKNTEAF
TRBJ2-7 | few | TRBV19 | ASSIMGDRSQYEQY
TRBJ1-3 | once | TRBV13 | ASSGRDRLNSGNTIY
TRBJ2-5 | . | TRBV5-1 | ASSLRQGETQY
TRBJ2-7 | . | TRBV12-5 | ASGLPTSGGAQEQY
TRBJ1-1 | . | TRBV19 | ASTPRYMNTEAF
TRBJ1-5 | . | TRBV5-1 | ASSLDDGGTWH
TRBJ2-7 | . | TRBV4-1 | ASSQDLSGAYEQY
TRBJ2-7 | . | TRBV5-6 | ASSLGDYEQY
TRBJ2-3 | . | TRBV5-3 | ASTTSGTDTQY
TRBJ2-3 | . | TRBV29-1 | SVSSGGATDTQY
TRBJ2-1 | . | TRBV7-2 | ASSPPPLNNEQF
TRBJ1-4 | . | TRBV4-1 | ASSPQAGGLEKLF
TRBJ2-1 | . | TRBV7-8 | ASSGTSGKSSYNEQF
TRBJ1-2 | . | TRBV11-2 | ASSLGQGEGYT
TRBJ1-1 | . | TRBV3-1/TRBV3-2 | ASSPGGLNTEAF
TRBJ2-7 | . | TRBV5-8 | ASSFGQGGGEQY
TRBJ2-3 | . | TRBV12-3/TRBV12-4 | ASRRGATDTQY
TRBJ1-3 | once | TRBV9 | ASSVGGGSGNTIY
TRBJ1-6 | once | TRBV25-1 | ASSAGYNSPLH
TRBJ2-3 | . | TRBV6-5 | ASAPGLGLVDTQY
TRBJ1-1 | . | TRBV27 | ASSFAADLNTEAF
TRBJ2-7 | . | TRBV10-3 | AINRGDGYEQY
TRBJ2-7 | few | TRBV6-2/TRBV6-3 | ASSYSGRYGEQY
TRBJ1-1 | . | TRBV5-1 | ASSGIQGARTEAF
TRBJ2-7 | . | TRBV29-1 | SALLRQTHEQY